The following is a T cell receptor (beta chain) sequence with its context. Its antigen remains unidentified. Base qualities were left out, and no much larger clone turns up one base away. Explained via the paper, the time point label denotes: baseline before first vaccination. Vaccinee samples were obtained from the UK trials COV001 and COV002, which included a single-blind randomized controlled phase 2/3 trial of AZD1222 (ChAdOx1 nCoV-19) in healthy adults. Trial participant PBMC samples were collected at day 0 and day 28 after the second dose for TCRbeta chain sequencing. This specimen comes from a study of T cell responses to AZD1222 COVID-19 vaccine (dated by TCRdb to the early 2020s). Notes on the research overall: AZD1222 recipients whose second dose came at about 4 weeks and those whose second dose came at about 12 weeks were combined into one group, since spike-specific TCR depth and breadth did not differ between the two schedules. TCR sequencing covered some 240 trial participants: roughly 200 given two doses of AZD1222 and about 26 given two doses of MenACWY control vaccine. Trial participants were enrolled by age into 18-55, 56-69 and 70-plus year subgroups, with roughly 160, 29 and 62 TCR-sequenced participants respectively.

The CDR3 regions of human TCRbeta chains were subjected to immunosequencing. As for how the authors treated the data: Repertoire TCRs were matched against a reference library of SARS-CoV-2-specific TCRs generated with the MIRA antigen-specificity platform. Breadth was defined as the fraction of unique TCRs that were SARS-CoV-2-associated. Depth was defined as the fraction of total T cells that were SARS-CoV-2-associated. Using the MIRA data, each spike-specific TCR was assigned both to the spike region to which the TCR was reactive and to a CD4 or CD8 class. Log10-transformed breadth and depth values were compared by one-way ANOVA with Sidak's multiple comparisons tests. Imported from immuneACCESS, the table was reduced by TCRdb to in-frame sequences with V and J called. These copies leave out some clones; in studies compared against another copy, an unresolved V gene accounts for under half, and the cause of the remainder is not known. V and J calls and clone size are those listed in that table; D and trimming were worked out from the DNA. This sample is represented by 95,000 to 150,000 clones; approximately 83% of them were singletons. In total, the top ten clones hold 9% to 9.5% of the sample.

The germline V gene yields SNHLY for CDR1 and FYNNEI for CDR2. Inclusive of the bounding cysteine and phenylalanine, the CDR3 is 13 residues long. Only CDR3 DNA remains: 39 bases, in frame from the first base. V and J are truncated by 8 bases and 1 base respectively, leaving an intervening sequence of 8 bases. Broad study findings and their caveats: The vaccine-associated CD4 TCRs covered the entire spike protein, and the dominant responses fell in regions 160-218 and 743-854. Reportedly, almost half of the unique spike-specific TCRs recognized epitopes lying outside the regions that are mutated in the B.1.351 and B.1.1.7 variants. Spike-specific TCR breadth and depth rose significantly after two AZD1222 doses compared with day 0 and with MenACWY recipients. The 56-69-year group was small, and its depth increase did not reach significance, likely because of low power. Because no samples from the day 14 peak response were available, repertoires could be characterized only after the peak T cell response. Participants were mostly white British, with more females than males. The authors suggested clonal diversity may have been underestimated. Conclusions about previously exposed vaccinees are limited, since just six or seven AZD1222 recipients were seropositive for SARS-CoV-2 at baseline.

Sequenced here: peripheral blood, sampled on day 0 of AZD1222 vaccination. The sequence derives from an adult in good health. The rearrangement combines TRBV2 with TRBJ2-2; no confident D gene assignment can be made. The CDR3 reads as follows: CASFPGNTGELFF. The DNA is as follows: TGTGCCAGCTTTCCTGGGAACACCGGGGAGCTGTTTTTT.